This T cell receptor (beta chain) stems from a study of technical replicates of blood from four donors. Data came from immunoSEQ multiplex PCR; TCRdb stores just in-frame clones and leaves some out. This table has approximately 99,000 clones, approximately 95% appearing once. CDR1 SGHNT and CDR2 YENEEA come from the germline V gene. V lost 0 bases to trimming and J lost 1 base; unmatched junction nucleotides: 8. The CDR3 length is 19 residues. This receptor was taken from a human donor in good health. The sequencing input was T cells isolated from PBMCs. This chain links TRBV11-3 with TRBJ2-2; 10 nucleotides agree with TRBD2. CDR3 in DNA: TGTGCCAGCAGCTTAGATCGTTGGAGGACTAGCGGGAACACCGGGGAGCTGTTTTTT. It yields the protein CASSLDRWRTSGNTGELFF.